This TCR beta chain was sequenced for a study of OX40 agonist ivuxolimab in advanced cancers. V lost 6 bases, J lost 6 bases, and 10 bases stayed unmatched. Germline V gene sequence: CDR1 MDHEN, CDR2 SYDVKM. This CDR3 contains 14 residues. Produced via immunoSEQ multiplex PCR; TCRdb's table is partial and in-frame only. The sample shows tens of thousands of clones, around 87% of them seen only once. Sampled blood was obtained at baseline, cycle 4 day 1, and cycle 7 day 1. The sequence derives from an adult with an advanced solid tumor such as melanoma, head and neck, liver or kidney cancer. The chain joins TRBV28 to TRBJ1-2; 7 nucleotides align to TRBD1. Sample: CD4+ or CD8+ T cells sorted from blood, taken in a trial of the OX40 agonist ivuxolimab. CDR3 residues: CASRHPGQLHGYTF. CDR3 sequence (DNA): TGTGCCAGCAGGCATCCGGGACAGCTACATGGCTACACCTTC.